A selection of T cell receptor beta chains follows, all from one sample in a study of blood T cell repertoires in COVID-19. Using immunoSEQ multiplex PCR, the repertoire was profiled, and TCRdb retains in-frame clones only, with some absent. Of roughly 200,000 clones listed, more than 75% are singletons. The specimen sequenced was peripheral blood. The origin of the receptors is a person aged 65 to 85 with COVID-19, enrolled during active disease. Both conserved end residues are part of each CDR3. The D gene is left open where the match is weak. The listing skips clone size in some rows; elsewhere it reads once, few, many or a size class.

>TRBV9|few|TRBJ2-7|-
CASSPRGRARDNYEQYF
TGTGCCAGCAGCCCGCGAGGGAGGGCGCGGGACAACTACGAGCAGTACTTC
>TRBV7-6|few|TRBJ2-1|TRBD2
CASSPGGVGYEQFF
TGTGCCAGCAGCCCCGGGGGGGTAGGATATGAGCAGTTCTTC
>TRBV3-1/TRBV3-2|-|TRBJ2-5|TRBD2
CASSQQVTSGQETQYF
TGTGCCAGCAGCCAACAAGTTACTAGCGGGCAAGAGACCCAGTACTTC
>TRBV5-1|few|TRBJ2-3|TRBD1
CASSAAGTDTDTQYF
TGCGCCAGCAGCGCGGCCGGGACAGACACAGATACGCAGTATTTT
>TRBV5-8|-|TRBJ1-4|-
CASSLEGTSNEKLFF
TGTGCCAGCAGCTTGGAGGGGACAAGTAATGAAAAACTGTTTTTT
>TRBV28|-|TRBJ1-2|-
CASSPPQGGGYTF
TGTGCCAGCAGCCCCCCCCAGGGTGGTGGCTACACCTTC
>TRBV24-1|-|TRBJ2-5|TRBD1
CATSVQGAGQETQYF
TGTGCCACCAGTGTTCAGGGGGCTGGGCAAGAGACCCAGTACTTC
>TRBV3-1/TRBV3-2|-|TRBJ2-7|TRBD2
CASSRGGSYEQYF
TGTGCCAGCAGCCGGGGGGGTTCCTACGAGCAGTACTTC
>TRBV25-1|-|TRBJ2-7|TRBD1
CASSRPGGREQYF
TGTGCCAGCAGTCGTCCAGGGGGCAGAGAGCAGTACTTC
>TRBV28|-|TRBJ2-2|-
CASRAGGTGELFF
TGTGCCAGCCGTGCAGGGGGGACCGGGGAGCTGTTTTTT
>TRBV11-2|-|TRBJ2-3|TRBD2
CASSLDGTSGDTQYF
TGTGCCAGCAGCTTAGATGGGACTAGCGGAGATACGCAGTATTTT
>TRBV10-2|-|TRBJ2-7|-
CASTGTSYEQYF
TGCGCCAGCACTGGCACCTCCTACGAGCAGTACTTC
>TRBV27|-|TRBJ2-7|TRBD1
CASSPGTELTYEQYF
TGTGCCAGCAGTCCGGGGACAGAACTAACCTACGAGCAGTACTTC
>TRBV4-3|-|TRBJ1-5|-
CASSQDHSSNQPQHF
TGCGCCAGCAGCCAAGACCACAGTAGCAATCAGCCCCAGCATTTT
>TRBV5-1|few|TRBJ2-7|TRBD2
CASRFTGTSGTLSSYEQYF
TGCGCCAGCAGATTCACCGGGACTAGCGGAACTCTTAGCTCCTACGAGCAGTACTTC
>TRBV6-2/TRBV6-3|once|TRBJ2-2|TRBD2
CASSAIGLAEHTGELFF
TGTGCCAGCAGTGCCATAGGACTAGCGGAGCACACCGGGGAGCTGTTTTTT
>TRBV27|once|TRBJ2-1|-
CASSSLTSYVEQFF
TGTGCCAGCAGTTCTTTGACTTCTTATGTGGAGCAGTTCTTC
>TRBV12-3/TRBV12-4|-|TRBJ2-1|-
CASSPGVGEQFF
TGTGCCAGCAGTCCAGGGGTGGGTGAGCAGTTCTTC
>TRBV5-1|-|TRBJ2-7|TRBD2
CASSLVGGGAEQYF
TGCGCCAGCAGCTTGGTTGGGGGAGGGGCCGAGCAGTACTTC
>TRBV4-1|-|TRBJ1-1|-
CASSRRGPNTEAFF
TGCGCCAGCAGCCGCAGGGGCCCGAACACTGAAGCTTTCTTT
>TRBV19|-|TRBJ2-2|-
CASSDPGQNTGELFF
TGTGCCAGTAGCGACCCGGGACAGAACACCGGGGAGCTGTTTTTT
>TRBV2|-|TRBJ1-2|-
CATNRGGAYGYTF
TGTGCCACCAACCGGGGGGGCGCCTATGGCTACACCTTC
>TRBV29-1|-|TRBJ2-5|TRBD2
CSGEGLETQYF
TGCAGCGGGGAGGGCCTAGAGACCCAGTACTTC
>TRBV28|-|TRBJ1-6|TRBD1
CASSLITRDRFHNSPLHF
TGTGCCAGCAGTCTCATAACCCGGGACAGGTTCCATAATTCACCCCTCCACTTT
>TRBV28|-|TRBJ1-4|-
CASSLLGGELFF
TGTGCCAGCAGTTTGTTAGGGGGGGAACTGTTTTTT
>TRBV7-3|-|TRBJ2-2|TRBD1
CASSPYAGTGATGELFF
TGTGCCAGCAGCCCTTACGCCGGGACAGGGGCCACCGGGGAGCTGTTTTTT
>TRBV24-1|once|TRBJ2-2|-
CATSVRGGTGELFF
TGTGCCACCAGTGTCCGAGGGGGCACCGGGGAGCTGTTTTTT
>TRBV5-4|-|TRBJ1-4|TRBD1
CASSLETGVNEKLFF
TGTGCCAGCAGCTTGGAGACAGGGGTTAATGAAAAACTGTTTTTT
>TRBV2|-|TRBJ2-4|TRBD1
CASSRTGRGNIQYF
TGTGCCAGCAGTAGGACAGGGCGGGGAAACATTCAGTACTTC
>TRBV11-2|-|TRBJ2-3|-
CASSPSNREIFGF
TGTGCCAGCAGCCCCTCCAACCGGGAAATTTTTGGTTTT
>TRBV5-1|-|TRBJ2-3|TRBD2
CASSLVRGTSGMDTQYF
TGCGCCAGCAGCTTGGTGAGAGGGACTAGCGGGATGGATACGCAGTATTTT
>TRBV2|few|TRBJ2-7|-
CASSEGARGAQYF
TGTGCCAGCAGTGAGGGGGCTCGGGGCGCCCAGTACTTC
>TRBV6-6|-|TRBJ2-2|TRBD2
CASSRERGNTGELFF
TGTGCCAGCAGCCGCGAGCGGGGGAACACCGGGGAGCTGTTTTTT
>TRBV10-3|-|TRBJ1-1|TRBD1
CAISPRDRGNTEAFF
TGTGCCATCAGCCCTAGGGACAGGGGGAACACTGAAGCTTTCTTT
>TRBV7-3|-|TRBJ2-7|-
CASSLSGSSYEQYF
TGTGCCAGCAGCCTTAGCGGAAGCTCCTACGAGCAGTACTTC
>TRBV14|many|TRBJ1-6|-
CASSQVSTPLHF
TGTGCCAGCAGCCAAGTATCTACGCCCCTCCACTTT
>TRBV7-2|-|TRBJ2-5|TRBD2
CASSLSSGTAQETQYF
TGTGCCAGCAGCTTATCTAGCGGGACCGCCCAAGAGACCCAGTACTTC
>TRBV7-9|-|TRBJ2-5|-
CASSLLGKETQYF
TGTGCCAGCAGCTTGCTAGGAAAAGAGACCCAGTACTTC
>TRBV9|-|TRBJ2-5|TRBD2
CASSGSGRPQETQYF
TGTGCCAGCAGCGGTAGCGGGAGGCCCCAAGAGACCCAGTACTTC
>TRBV19|-|TRBJ1-5|-
CASTTNRGGDGNQPQHF
TGTGCCAGTACCACCAATCGGGGGGGAGACGGCAATCAGCCCCAGCATTTT
>TRBV6-1|-|TRBJ1-2|-
CASSERNYGYTF
TGTGCCAGCAGTGAGAGGAACTATGGCTACACCTTC
>TRBV28|-|TRBJ1-5|-
CASHQGNQPQHF
TGTGCCAGCCACCAGGGCAATCAGCCCCAGCATTTT
>TRBV4-3|-|TRBJ1-4|-
CASSQDKQGQTTNEKLFF
TGCGCCAGCAGCCAAGATAAGCAGGGCCAAACAACTAATGAAAAACTGTTTTTT
>TRBV6-5|-|TRBJ2-7|TRBD2
CASSISGSSYEQYF
TGTGCCAGCAGTATAAGCGGGAGCTCCTACGAGCAGTACTTC
>TRBV4-1|-|TRBJ2-5|TRBD2
CASSPPWGLAGLEETQYF
TGCGCCAGCAGCCCTCCTTGGGGGCTAGCGGGGCTTGAAGAGACCCAGTACTTC
>TRBV2|-|TRBJ2-7|-
CASSNRDEQYF
TGTGCCAGCTCGAACAGGGACGAGCAGTACTTC
>TRBV28|-|TRBJ2-7|TRBD2
CASIPGLAVYEQYF
TGTGCCAGCATCCCGGGACTAGCGGTCTACGAGCAGTACTTC
>TRBV19|once|TRBJ1-1|-
CASNPGNRALNTEAFF
TGTGCCAGTAATCCGGGAAACAGGGCCCTAAACACTGAAGCTTTCTTT
>TRBV5-4|-|TRBJ2-5|TRBD2
CASRGGLAGGVQETQYF
TGTGCCAGCAGGGGGGGACTAGCGGGAGGAGTTCAAGAGACCCAGTACTTC
>TRBV7-6|-|TRBJ2-2|-
CASSPSLSGTLNTGELFF
TGTGCCAGCAGCCCATCTTTGTCCGGGACACTGAACACCGGGGAGCTGTTTTTT
>TRBV4-3|-|TRBJ1-2|TRBD1
CASSQEGTGYYGYTF
TGCGCCAGCAGCCAAGAAGGGACAGGGTACTATGGCTACACCTTC
>TRBV7-5|-|TRBJ1-5|-
CVRSSRQGYPQHF
TGTGTCAGAAGCTCGAGACAGGGCTACCCCCAGCATTTT
>TRBV19|-|TRBJ1-4|-
CASSPTGTVNEKLFF
TGTGCCAGTAGTCCCACAGGCACCGTTAATGAAAAACTGTTTTTT
>TRBV9|-|TRBJ1-3|TRBD1
CASSVEGQGGNTIYF
TGTGCCAGCAGCGTAGAGGGACAGGGAGGAAACACCATATATTTT